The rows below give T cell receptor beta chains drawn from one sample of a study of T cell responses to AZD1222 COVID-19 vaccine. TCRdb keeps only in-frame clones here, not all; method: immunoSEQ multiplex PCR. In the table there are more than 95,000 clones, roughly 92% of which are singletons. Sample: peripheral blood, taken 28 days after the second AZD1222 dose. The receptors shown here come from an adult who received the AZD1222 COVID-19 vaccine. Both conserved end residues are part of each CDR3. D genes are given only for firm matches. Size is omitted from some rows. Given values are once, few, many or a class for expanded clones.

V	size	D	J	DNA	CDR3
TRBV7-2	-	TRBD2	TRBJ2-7	TGTGCCAGCAGCTCGAGCGGGAGGGCAGGTGAGCAGTACTTC	CASSSSGRAGEQYF
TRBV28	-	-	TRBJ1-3	TGTGCCAGCAGTTTATGGGGGTCTGGAAACACCATATATTTT	CASSLWGSGNTIYF
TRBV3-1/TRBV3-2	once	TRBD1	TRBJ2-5	TGTGCCAGCAGCAATCCGGGACAGGGGTTAGAGACCCAGTACTTC	CASSNPGQGLETQYF
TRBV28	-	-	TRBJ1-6	TGTGCCAGCAGACTCACAGGGCCCAATTCACCCCTCCACTTT	CASRLTGPNSPLHF
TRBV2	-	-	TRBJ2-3	TGTGCCAGCAGGGAACAAGAGGTCCCAGATACGCAGTATTTT	CASREQEVPDTQYF
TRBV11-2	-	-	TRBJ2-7	TGTGCCAGCAGCTTGGGACTTTACGAGCAGTACTTC	CASSLGLYEQYF
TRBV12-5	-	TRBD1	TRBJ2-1	TGTGCTAGTGGTCCTCGGGACAGCAACAATGAGCAGTTCTTC	CASGPRDSNNEQFF
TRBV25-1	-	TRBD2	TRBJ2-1	TGTGCCACCCGTTGGGAGGGACCTTACAATGAGCAGTTCTTC	CATRWEGPYNEQFF
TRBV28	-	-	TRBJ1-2	TGTGCCAGCAGTAACTCAGGGGCGCGTAGTGGCTACACCTTC	CASSNSGARSGYTF
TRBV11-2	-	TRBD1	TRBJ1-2	TGTGCCAGCAGTCTCACAGGGGCCTATGGCTACACCTTC	CASSLTGAYGYTF
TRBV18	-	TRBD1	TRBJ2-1	TGTGCCAGCTCACCAACTAGAGCCGGGACAGGGGGCCTCAATGAGCAGTTCTTC	CASSPTRAGTGGLNEQFF
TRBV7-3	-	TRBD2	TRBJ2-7	TGTGCCAGCATTTCAAGGAGCGGGAGTGGGTCCTACGAGCAGTACTTC	CASISRSGSGSYEQYF
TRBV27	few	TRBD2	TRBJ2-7	TGTGCCAGCAGCAGCGGGAACTCCTACGAGCAGTACTTC	CASSSGNSYEQYF
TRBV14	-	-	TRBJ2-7	TGTGCCAGCAGTTCCAGGGTCTACGAGCAGTACTTC	CASSSRVYEQYF
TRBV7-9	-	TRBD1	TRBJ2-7	TGTGCCAGCAGCCACCCTCGCAACAGGGGATCCTACGAGCAGTACTTC	CASSHPRNRGSYEQYF
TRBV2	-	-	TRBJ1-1	TGTGCCAGCAGTGAGAGGAGGCTAGACACTGAAGCTTTCTTT	CASSERRLDTEAFF
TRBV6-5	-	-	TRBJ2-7	TGTGCCAGCAGTTACTCGGGGGGGCACTACGAGCAGTACTTC	CASSYSGGHYEQYF
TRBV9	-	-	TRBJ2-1	TGTGCCAGCAGCCTCACGAGGGTGGGATATGAGCAGTTCTTC	CASSLTRVGYEQFF
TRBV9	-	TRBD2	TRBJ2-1	TGTGCCAGCAGCGTTGGGGTGGGCGGGGGGACCGTCGGATCCTACAATGAGCAGTTCTTC	CASSVGVGGGTVGSYNEQFF
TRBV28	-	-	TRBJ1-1	TGTGCCAGCAGTACAGGGTTCACTGAAGCTTTCTTT	CASSTGFTEAFF
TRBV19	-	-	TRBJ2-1	TGTGCCAGTAGTTACACCCTTACCAATGAGCAGTTCTTC	CASSYTLTNEQFF
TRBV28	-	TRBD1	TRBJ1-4	TGTGCCAGCAGTTCCAAGGGGGGGGACAGTGCCGCAACTAATGAAAAACTGTTTTTT	CASSSKGGDSAATNEKLFF
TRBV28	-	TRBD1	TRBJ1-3	TGTGCCAGTTTACGGGACAGGGCCGGAAACACCATATATTTT	CASLRDRAGNTIYF
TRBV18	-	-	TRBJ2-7	TGTGCCAGCTCACCCGGTATGTCGGGGGAGCAGTACTTC	CASSPGMSGEQYF